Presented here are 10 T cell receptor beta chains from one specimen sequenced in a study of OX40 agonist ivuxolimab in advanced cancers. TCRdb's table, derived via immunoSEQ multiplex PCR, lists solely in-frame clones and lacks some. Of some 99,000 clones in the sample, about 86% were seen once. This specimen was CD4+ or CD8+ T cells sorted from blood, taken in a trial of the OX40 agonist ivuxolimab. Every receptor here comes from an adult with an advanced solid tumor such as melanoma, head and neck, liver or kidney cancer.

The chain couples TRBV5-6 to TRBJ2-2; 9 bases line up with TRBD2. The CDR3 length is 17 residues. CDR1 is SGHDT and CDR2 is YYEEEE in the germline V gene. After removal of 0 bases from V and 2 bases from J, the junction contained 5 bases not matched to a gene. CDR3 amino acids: CASSLDPLAGNTGELFF. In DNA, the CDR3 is TGTGCCAGCAGCTTGGATCCCCTAGCGGGAAACACCGGGGAGCTGTTTTTT.

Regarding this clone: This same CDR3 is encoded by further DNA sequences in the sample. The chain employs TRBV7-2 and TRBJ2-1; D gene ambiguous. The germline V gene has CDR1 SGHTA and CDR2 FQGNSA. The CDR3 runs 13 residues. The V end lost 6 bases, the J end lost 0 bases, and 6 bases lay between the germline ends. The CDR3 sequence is CASSPSSYNEQFF. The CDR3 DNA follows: TGTGCCAGCAGTCCGTCCTCCTACAATGAGCAGTTCTTC.

CDR3 protein: CASSLGTGGLLYGYTF. CDR3 coding DNA: TGTGCCAGCAGTTTAGGGACAGGGGGCCTCCTCTATGGCTACACCTTC. The rearrangement links TRBV27 to TRBJ1-2; 12 positions match TRBD1. With V trimmed by 2 bases and J by 4 bases, 5 bases remained unmatched. Germline V CDR1 and CDR2: MNHEY, SMNVEV (reference sequence). The CDR3 runs to 16 residues.

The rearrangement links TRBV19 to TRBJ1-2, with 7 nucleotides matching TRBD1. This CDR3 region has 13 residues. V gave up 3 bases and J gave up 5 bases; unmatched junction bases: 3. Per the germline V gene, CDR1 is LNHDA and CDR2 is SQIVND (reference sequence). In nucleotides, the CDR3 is TGTGCCAGTAGTATCAGGGGGAGGTATGGCTACACCTTC. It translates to CASSIRGRYGYTF.

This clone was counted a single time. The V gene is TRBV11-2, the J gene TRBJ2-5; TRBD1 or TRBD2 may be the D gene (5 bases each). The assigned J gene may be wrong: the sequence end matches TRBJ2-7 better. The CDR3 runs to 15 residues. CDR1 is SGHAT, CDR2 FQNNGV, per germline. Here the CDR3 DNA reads TGTGCCAGCAGCTTAGCGTTAGAGGGGAACTACGAGCAGTACTTC. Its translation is CASSLALEGNYEQYF.

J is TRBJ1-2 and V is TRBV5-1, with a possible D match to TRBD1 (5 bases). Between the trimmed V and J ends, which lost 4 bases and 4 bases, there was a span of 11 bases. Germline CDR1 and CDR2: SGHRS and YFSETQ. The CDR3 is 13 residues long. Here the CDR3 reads CASSPGLIYGYTF. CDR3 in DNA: TGCGCCAGCAGCCCGGGACTGATCTATGGCTACACCTTC.

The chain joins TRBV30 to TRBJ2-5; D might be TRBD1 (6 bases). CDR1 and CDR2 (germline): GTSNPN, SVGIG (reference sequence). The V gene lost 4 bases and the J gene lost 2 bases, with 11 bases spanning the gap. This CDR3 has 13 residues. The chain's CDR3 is CAWMRGSQETQYF. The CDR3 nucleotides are TGTGCCTGGATGAGGGGGTCACAAGAGACCCAGTACTTC.

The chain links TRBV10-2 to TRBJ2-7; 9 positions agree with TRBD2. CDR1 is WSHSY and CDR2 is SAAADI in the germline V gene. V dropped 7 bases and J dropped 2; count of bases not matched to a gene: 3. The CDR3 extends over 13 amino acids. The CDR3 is CASMAGGPYEQYF. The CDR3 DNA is TGCGCCAGCATGGCGGGAGGGCCCTACGAGCAGTACTTC.

The DNA of the CDR3 is TGTGCCAGCTCACCGCAACAGGGGGCAACTAATGAAAAACTGTTTTTT. Translated: CASSPQQGATNEKLFF. The V and J genes are TRBV18 and TRBJ1-4; TRBD1 matches at 8 bases. Germline assignment: CDR1 KGHSH and CDR2 LQKENI. The trim removed 3 bases at V and 0 bases at J, leaving 3 bases unmatched. The CDR3 length is 16 residues.

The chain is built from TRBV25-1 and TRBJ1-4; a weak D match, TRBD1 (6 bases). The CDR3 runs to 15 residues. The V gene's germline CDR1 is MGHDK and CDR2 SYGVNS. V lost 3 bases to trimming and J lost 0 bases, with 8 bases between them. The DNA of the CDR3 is TGTGCCAGCAGTGAGTGGACAGCAACTAATGAAAAACTGTTTTTT. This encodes CASSEWTATNEKLFF.